Sequencing of this TCR beta chain was carried out in a study of CD8+ T cells in alopecia areata. About the study: Each of the treated patients was given oral tofacitinib, 5 to 10 mg twice daily, for moderate-to-severe alopecia areata.

This CDR3 is built from 15 residues. Per the germline V gene, CDR1 is SEHNR and CDR2 is FQNEAQ (reference sequence). Trimming cost V 5 bases and J 2 bases; bases outside gene matches: 6. Isolated RNA was reverse transcribed into cDNA used as the sequencing template. This table comes from immunoSEQ multiplex PCR, and its TCRdb copy is limited to in-frame clones, with some not included. The data hold nearly 110,000 clones, with roughly 84% observed a single time. Treatment denoted: oral pan-JAK inhibitor, 5-10 mg twice daily. The input for sequencing was CD8+ T cells sorted from blood, taken at week 24, from a patient treated with tofacitinib. This rearrangement joins TRBV7-9 to TRBJ2-5, with 9 bases aligning to TRBD1. The TCR sequence derives from a human donor with alopecia areata. CDR3 region: CASSPPDRGQETQYF. The CDR3 DNA reads TGTGCCAGCAGCCCACCAGACAGGGGGCAAGAGACCCAGTACTTC.